This TCR beta chain was retrieved from a study of cytomegalovirus exposure and HLA in healthy donors. Findings and limits, study-wide: Association of 16,951 TCR beta sequences with HLA alleles was found at 0.05 false discovery rate in a later analysis. Some V segments, TRBV6-2 and TRBV6-3 among them, were indistinguishable and were therefore excluded. Overall, about 160 TCR beta chains were annotated as cytomegalovirus-associated.

In the PCR, 60 Vbeta and 13 Jbeta primers were used. Assay: immunoSEQ multiplex PCR; the TCRdb copy retains only in-frame clones and omits some. Here the sample spans around 130,000 clones, more than 8% being singletons. V was pared by 2 bases and J by 8 bases, with 13 bases of the junction left unmatched. The CDR3 length is 16 residues. Germline V lookup: CDR1 GTSNPN, CDR2 SVGIG (reference sequence). In its sample, this clone was seen many times. The antigen is undetermined. The chain uses TRBV30 and TRBJ1-2; 11 nucleotides line up with TRBD1. The material sequenced was PBMCs. The clonotype comes from a man aged 35-49 years in good health and CMV-seronegative. CDR3 amino acids: CAWSYRDRGGYSGYTF. The CDR3 DNA is TGTGCCTGGAGTTACCGGGACAGGGGGGGATACTCGGGCTACACCTTC.